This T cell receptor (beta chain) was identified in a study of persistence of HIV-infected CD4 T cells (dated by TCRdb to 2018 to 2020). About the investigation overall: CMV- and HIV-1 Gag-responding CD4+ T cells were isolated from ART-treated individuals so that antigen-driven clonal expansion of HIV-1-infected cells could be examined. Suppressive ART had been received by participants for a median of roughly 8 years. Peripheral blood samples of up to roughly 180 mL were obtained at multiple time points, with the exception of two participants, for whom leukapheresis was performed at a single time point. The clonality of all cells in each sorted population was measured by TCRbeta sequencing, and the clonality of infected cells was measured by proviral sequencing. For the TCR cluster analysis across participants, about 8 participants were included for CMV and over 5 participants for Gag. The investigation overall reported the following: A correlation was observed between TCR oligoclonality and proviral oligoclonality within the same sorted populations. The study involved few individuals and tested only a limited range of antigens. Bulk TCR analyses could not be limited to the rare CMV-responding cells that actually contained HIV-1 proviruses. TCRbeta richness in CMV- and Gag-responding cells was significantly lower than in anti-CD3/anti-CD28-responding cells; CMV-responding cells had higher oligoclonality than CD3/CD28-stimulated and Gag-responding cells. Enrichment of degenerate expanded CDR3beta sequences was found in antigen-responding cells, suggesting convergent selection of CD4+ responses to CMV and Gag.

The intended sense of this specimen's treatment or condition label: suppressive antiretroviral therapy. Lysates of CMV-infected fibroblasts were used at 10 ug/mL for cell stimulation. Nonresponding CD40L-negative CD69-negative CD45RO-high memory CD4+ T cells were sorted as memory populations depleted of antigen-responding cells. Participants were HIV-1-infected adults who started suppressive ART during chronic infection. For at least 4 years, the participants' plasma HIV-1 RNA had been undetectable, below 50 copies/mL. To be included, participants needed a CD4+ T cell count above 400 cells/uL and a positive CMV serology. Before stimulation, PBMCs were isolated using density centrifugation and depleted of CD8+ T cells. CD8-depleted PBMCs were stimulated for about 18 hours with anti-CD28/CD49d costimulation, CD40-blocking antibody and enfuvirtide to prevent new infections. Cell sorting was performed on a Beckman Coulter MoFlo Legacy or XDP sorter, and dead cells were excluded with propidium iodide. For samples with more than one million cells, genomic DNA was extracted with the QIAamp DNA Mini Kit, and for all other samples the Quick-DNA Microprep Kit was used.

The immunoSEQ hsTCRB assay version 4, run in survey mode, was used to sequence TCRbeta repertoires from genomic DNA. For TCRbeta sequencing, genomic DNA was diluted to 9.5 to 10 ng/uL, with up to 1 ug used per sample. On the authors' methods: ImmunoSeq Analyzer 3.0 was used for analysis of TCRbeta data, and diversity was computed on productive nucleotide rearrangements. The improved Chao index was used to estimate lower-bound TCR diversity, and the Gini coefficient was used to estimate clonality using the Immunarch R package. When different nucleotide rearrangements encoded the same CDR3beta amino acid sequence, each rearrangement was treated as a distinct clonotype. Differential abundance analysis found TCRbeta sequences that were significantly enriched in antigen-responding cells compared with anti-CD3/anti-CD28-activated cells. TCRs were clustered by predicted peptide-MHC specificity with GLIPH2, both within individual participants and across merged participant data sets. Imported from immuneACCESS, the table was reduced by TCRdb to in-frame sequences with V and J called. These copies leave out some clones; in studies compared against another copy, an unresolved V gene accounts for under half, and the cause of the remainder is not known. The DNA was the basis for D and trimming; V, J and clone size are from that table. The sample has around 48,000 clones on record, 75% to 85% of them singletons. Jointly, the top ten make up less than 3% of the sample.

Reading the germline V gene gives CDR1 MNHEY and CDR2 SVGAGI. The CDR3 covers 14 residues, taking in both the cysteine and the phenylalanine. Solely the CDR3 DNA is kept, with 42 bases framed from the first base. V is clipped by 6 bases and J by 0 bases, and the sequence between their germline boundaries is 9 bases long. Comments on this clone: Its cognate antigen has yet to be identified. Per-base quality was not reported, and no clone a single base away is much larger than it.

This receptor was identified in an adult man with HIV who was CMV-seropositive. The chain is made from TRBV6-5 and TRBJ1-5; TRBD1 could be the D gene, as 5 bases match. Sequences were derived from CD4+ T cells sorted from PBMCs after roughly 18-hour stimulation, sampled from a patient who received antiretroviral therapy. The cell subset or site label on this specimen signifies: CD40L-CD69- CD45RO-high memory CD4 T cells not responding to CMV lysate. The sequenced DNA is TGTGCCAGCAGGGGGCGCGGTAGCAATCAGCCCCAGCATTTT. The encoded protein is CASRGRGSNQPQHF.